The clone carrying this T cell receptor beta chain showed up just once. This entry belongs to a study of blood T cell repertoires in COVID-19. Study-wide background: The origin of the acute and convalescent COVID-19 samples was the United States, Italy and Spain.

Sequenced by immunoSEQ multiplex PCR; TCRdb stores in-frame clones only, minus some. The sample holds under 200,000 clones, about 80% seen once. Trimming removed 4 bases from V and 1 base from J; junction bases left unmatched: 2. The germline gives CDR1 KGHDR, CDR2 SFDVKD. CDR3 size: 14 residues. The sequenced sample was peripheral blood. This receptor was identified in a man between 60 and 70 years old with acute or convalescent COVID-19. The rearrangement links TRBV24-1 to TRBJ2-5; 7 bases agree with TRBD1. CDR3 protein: CATSEGTAQETQYF. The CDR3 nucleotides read TGTGCCACCAGTGAAGGGACAGCCCAAGAGACCCAGTACTTC.